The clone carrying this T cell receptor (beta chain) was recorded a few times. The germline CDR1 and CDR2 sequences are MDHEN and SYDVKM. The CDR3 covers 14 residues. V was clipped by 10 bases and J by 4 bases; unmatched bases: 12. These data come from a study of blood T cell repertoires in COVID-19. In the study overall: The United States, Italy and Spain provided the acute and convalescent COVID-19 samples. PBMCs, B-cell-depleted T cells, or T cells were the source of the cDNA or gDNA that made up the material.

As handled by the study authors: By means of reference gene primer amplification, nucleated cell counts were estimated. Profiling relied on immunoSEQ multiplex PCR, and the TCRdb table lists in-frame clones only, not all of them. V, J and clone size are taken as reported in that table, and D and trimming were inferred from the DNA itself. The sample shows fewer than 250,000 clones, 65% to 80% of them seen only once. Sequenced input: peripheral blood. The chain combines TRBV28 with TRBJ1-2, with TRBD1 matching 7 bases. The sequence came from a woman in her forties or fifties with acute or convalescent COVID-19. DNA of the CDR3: TGTGCCACCATAAACAGGGGACGCCTCTATGGCTACACCTTC. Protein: CATINRGRLYGYTF.